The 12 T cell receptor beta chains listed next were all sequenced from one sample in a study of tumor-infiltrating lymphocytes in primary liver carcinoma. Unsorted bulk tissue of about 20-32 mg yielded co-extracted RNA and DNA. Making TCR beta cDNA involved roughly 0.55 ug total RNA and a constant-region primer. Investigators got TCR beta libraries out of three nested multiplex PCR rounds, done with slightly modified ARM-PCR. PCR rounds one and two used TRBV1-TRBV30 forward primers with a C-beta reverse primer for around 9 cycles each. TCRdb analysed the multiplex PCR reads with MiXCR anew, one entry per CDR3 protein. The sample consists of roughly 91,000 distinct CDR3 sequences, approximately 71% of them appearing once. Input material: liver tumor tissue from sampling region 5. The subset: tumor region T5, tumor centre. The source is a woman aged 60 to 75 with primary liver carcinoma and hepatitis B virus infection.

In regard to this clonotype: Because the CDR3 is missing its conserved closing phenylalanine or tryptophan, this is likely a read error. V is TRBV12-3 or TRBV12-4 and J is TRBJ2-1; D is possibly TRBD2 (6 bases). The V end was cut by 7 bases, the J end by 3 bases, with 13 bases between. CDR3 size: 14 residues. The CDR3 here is CASILGRIYNEQFL. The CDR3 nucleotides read TGTGCCAGCATCTTGGGGAGGATCTACAATGAGCAGTTCTTA.

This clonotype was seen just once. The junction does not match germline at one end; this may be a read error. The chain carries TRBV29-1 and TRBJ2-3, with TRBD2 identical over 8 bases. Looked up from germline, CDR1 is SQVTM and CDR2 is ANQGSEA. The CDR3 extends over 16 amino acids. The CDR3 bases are TGCAGCGTCGGTAGCGGGAATTCGGTATGGACAGATATGCAGTATTTT. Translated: CSVGSGNSVWTDMQYF.

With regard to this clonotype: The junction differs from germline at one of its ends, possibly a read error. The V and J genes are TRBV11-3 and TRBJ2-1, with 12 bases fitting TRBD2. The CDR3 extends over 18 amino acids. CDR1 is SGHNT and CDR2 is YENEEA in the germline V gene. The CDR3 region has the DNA TGTGCCAACAGCTTAGATCAGCTAGCGGGAGGGCCAGAGAGTAAGCAGTTCTTC. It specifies CANSLDQLAGGPESKQFF.

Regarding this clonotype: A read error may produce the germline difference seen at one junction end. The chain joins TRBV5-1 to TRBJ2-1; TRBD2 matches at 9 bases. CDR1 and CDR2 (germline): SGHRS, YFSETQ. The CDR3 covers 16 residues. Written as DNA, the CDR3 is TGCGCCAGCGGCTTGGATCCTAGCGGGACTTACAATGAGCAGCTCTTC. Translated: CASGLDPSGTYNEQLF.

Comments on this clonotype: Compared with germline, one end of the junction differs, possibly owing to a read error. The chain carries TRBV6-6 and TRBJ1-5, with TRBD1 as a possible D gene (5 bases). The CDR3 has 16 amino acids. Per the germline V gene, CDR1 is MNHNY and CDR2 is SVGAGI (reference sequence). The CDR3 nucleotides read TGTGCCAGCAGTTACTCCACCGGGGGAGGTATTCAGCCCCAGCATTTC. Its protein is CASSYSTGGGIQPQHF.

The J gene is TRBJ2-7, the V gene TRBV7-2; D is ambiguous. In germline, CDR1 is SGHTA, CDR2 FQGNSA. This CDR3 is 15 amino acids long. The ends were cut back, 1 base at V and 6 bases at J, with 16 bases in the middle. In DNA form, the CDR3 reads TGTGCCAGCAGCTTAGGTGGGATCCTCCCGCTCGAGCAGTACTTC. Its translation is CASSLGGILPLEQYF.

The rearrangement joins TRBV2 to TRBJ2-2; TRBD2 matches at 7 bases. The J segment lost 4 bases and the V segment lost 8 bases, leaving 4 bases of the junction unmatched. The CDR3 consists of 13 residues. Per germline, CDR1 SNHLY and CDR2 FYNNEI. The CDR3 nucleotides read TGTGCCAGCGGGCTAGCGGTCACCGGGGAGCTGTTTTTT. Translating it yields CASGLAVTGELFF.

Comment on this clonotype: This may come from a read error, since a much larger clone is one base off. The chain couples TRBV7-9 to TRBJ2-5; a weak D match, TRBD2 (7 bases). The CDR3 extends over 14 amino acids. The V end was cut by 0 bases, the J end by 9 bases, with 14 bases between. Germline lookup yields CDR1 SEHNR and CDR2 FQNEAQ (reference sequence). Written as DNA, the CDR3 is TGTGCCAGCAGCTTAGCGCGGGGGCTCGAGGCCCAGTACTTC. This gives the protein CASSLARGLEAQYF.

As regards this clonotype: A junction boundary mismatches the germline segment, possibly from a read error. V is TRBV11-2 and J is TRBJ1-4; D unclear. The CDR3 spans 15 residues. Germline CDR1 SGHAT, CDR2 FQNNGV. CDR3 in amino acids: CTSSLGLPSNGKLFF. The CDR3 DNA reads TGTACCAGCAGCTTAGGGCTCCCGTCTAATGGAAAACTGTTTTTT.

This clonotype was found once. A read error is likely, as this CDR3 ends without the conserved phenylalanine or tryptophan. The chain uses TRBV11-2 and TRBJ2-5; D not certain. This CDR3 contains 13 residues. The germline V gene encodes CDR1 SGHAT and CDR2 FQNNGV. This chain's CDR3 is CASSFVVQETQYV. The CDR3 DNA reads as TGTGCCAGTAGCTTCGTGGTGCAAGAGACACAGTACGTC.

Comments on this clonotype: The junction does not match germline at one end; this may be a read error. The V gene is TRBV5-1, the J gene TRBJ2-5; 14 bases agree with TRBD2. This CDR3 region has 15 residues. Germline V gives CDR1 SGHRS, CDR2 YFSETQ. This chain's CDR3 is CASGTSGSIGEAQYF. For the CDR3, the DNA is TGCGCCAGCGGGACTAGCGGGAGTATAGGAGAGGCCCAGTACTTC.

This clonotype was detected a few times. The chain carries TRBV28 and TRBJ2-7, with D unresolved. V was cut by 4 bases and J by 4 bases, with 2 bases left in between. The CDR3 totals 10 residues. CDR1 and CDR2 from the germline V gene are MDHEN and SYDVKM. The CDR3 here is CASSWYEQYF. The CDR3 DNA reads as TGTGCCAGCAGTTGGTACGAGCAGTACTTC.